These T cell receptor beta chains were read from a single sample in a study of cytomegalovirus exposure and HLA in healthy donors. Profiled with immunoSEQ multiplex PCR; TCRdb holds only in-frame clones, not every one. In the table there are some 160,000 clones, 75% to 90% of which are singletons. Sequencing input: PBMCs. The receptors derive from a male donor in good health and CMV-seronegative. Both conserved end residues are part of each CDR3. D genes are given only for firm matches. Where a row states a size, it is once, few, many or the class of an expanded clone; other rows omit it.

CASSTTNRDEAFF,TGTGCCAGTAGTACAACGAACAGGGATGAAGCTTTCTTT,-,TRBV19,TRBJ1-1,-
CASSHRDRSFGSPLHF,TGTGCCAGCAGCCACCGGGACAGGAGCTTCGGATCACCCCTCCACTTT,TRBD1,TRBV7-9,TRBJ1-6,-
CASSSGGAGGPYEQYF,TGTGCCAGCAGTTCTGGCGGAGCGGGGGGCCCCTACGAGCAGTACTTC,TRBD2,TRBV27,TRBJ2-7,-
CSVAPTTGTGELFF,TGCAGCGTTGCCCCCACGACAGGGACCGGGGAGCTGTTTTTT,TRBD1,TRBV29-1,TRBJ2-2,-
CASSHGQANTGELFF,TGTGCCAGCAGCCACGGACAGGCGAACACCGGGGAGCTGTTTTTT,TRBD1,TRBV5-6,TRBJ2-2,-
CASSRTLEYTDTQYF,TGTGCCAGCAGTAGAACTCTTGAATACACAGATACGCAGTATTTT,-,TRBV6-1,TRBJ2-3,-
CASSSQGGGDEQFF,TGTGCCAGCAGCTCCCAGGGGGGTGGGGATGAGCAGTTCTTC,-,TRBV7-2,TRBJ2-1,-
CSVAWGPLQGQYF,TGCAGCGTTGCCTGGGGGCCTCTCCAAGGACAGTACTTC,-,TRBV29-1,TRBJ2-7,once
CASSSRQGSSYEQYF,TGTGCCAGTAGTTCTCGACAGGGTAGCTCCTACGAGCAGTACTTC,TRBD1,TRBV19,TRBJ2-7,-
CASSRDRSIYGYTF,TGTGCCAGCTCGCGGGACAGGAGTATCTATGGCTACACCTTC,TRBD1,TRBV2,TRBJ1-2,-
CASSEAVTGVAGELFF,TGTGCCAGCAGTGAAGCGGTGACAGGGGTGGCCGGGGAGCTGTTTTTT,TRBD1,TRBV6-1,TRBJ2-2,-
CASTDPGQGGYGYTF,TGTGCCAGCACCGACCCCGGACAGGGCGGCTATGGCTACACCTTC,TRBD1,TRBV6-5,TRBJ1-2,-
CSVGDFYTEAFF,TGCAGCGTTGGAGACTTTTACACTGAAGCTTTCTTT,-,TRBV29-1,TRBJ1-1,-
CASSRGYQETQYF,TGTGCCAGCAGTAGAGGCTACCAAGAGACCCAGTACTTC,-,TRBV2,TRBJ2-5,-
CASSPDRGLVYGYTF,TGCGCCAGCAGCCCGGACAGGGGGCTAGTCTATGGCTACACCTTC,TRBD1,TRBV5-1,TRBJ1-2,-
CATQGDTEAFF,TGTGCCACCCAGGGGGACACTGAAGCTTTCTTT,TRBD1,TRBV10-3,TRBJ1-1,-
CASSLLSSGTDFEAFF,TGTGCCAGCAGCCTCTTATCCTCCGGGACAGATTTTGAAGCTTTCTTT,TRBD1,TRBV7-6,TRBJ1-1,once
CASSLSGGTYEQYF,TGTGCCAGCAGTTTGAGCGGGGGGACCTACGAGCAGTACTTC,TRBD2,TRBV27,TRBJ2-7,few
CASSGLGGGNYGYTF,TGTGCCAGCAGTGGACTCGGGGGGGGCAACTATGGCTACACCTTC,-,TRBV27,TRBJ1-2,-
CASSPKESYEQYF,TGTGCCAGCAGCCCCAAGGAGAGCTACGAGCAGTACTTC,-,TRBV7-6,TRBJ2-7,-
CASTKGGNEGGYTF,TGTGCCAGCACCAAGGGAGGAAACGAGGGTGGCTACACCTTC,-,TRBV6-1,TRBJ1-2,-
CASSFRERGGELFF,TGTGCCAGCAGTTTTAGGGAACGGGGCGGGGAGCTGTTTTTT,-,TRBV27,TRBJ2-2,-
CASSWTGALSGNTIYF,TGTGCCAGCAGTTGGACAGGGGCCCTCTCTGGAAACACCATATATTTT,TRBD1,TRBV7-9,TRBJ1-3,-
CASSLDGGSNQPQHF,TGCGCCAGCAGCTTGGACGGGGGAAGCAATCAGCCCCAGCATTTT,-,TRBV5-1,TRBJ1-5,few
CASSWTGSSGNTIYF,TGCGCCAGCAGCTGGACAGGGAGTTCTGGAAACACCATATATTTT,TRBD1,TRBV5-1,TRBJ1-3,-
CASSGAPAATGSPYEQYF,TGTGCCAGCAGCGGAGCCCCCGCAGCGACAGGATCGCCCTACGAGCAGTACTTC,-,TRBV9,TRBJ2-7,-
CASSTGDRGTYEQYF,TGTGCCAGCAGTACGGGGGATCGGGGGACCTACGAGCAGTACTTC,-,TRBV6-1,TRBJ2-7,-
CASSFQGNTEAFF,TGTGCCAGCAGCTTCCAGGGGAACACTGAAGCTTTCTTT,-,TRBV11-2,TRBJ1-1,-
CASSEAFYSNQPQHF,TGTGCCAGCAGTGAAGCCTTTTATAGCAATCAGCCCCAGCATTTT,-,TRBV6-1,TRBJ1-5,-
CASSPLRGGRETQYF,TGTGCCAGCAGTCCCCTACGGGGGGGCCGAGAGACCCAGTACTTC,TRBD2,TRBV6-5,TRBJ2-5,once
CAWSAGQGNSPLHF,TGTGCCTGGAGTGCGGGACAGGGAAATTCACCCCTCCACTTT,TRBD1,TRBV30,TRBJ1-6,-
CSVGQRDTEAFF,TGCAGCGTTGGTCAGAGGGACACTGAAGCTTTCTTT,-,TRBV29-1,TRBJ1-1,-
CASTQGGTGNTIYF,TGTGCCAGCACTCAAGGGGGAACTGGAAACACCATATATTTT,-,TRBV6-5,TRBJ1-3,-